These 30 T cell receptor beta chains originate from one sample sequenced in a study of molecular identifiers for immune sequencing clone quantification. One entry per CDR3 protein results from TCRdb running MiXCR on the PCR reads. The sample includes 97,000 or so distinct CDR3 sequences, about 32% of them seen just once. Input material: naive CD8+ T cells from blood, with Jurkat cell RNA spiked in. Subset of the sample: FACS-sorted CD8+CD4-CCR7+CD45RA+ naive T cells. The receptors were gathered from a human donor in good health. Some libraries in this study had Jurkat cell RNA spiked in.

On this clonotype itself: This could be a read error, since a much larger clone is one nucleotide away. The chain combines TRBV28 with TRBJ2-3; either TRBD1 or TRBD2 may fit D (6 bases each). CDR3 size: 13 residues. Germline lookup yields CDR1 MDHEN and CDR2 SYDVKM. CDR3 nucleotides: TGTGCCAGCCATGATGGGAGGACAGCTACGCAGTATTTT. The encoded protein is CASHDGRTATQYF.

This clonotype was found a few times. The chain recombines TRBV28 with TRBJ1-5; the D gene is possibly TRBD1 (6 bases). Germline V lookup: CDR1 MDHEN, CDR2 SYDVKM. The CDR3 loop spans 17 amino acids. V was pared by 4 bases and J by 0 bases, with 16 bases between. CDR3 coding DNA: TGTGCCAGCAGTTCCGGGGGCTTATACTATAGCAATCAGCCCCAGCATTTT. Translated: CASSSGGLYYSNQPQHF.

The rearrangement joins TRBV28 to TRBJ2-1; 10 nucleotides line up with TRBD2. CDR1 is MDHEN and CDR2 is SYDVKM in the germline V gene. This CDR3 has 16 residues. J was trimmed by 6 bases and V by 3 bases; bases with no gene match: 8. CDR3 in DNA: TGTGCCAGCAGTTTCCGAACTAGCGGGGCCTCCAATGAGCAGTTCTTC. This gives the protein CASSFRTSGASNEQFF.

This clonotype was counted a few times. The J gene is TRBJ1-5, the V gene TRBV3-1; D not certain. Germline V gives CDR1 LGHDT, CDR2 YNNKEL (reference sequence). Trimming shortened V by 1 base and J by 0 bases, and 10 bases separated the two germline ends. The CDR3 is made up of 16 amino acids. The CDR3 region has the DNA TGTGCCAGCAGCCAAGGGGCAGGAGATAGCAATCAGCCCCAGCATTTT. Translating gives CASSQGAGDSNQPQHF.

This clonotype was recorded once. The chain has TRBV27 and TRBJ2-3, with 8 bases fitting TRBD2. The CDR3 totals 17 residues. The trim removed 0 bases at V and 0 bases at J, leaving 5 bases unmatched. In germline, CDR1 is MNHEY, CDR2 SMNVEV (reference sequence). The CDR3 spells CASSLSWPSGSTDTQYF. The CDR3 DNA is TGTGCCAGCAGTTTATCGTGGCCTAGCGGGAGCACAGATACGCAGTATTTT.

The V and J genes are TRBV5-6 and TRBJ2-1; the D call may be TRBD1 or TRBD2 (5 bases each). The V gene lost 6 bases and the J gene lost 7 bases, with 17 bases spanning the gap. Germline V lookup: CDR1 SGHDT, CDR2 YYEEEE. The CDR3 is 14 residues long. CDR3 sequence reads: CASNQGARGNEQFF. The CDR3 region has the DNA TGTGCCAGCAACCAGGGTGCCCGCGGGAATGAGCAGTTCTTC.

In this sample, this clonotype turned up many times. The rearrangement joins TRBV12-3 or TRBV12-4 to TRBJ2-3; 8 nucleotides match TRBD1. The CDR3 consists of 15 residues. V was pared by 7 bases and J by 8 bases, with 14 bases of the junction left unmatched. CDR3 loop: CASTDNRGAQPTQYF. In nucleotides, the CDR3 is TGTGCCAGCACCGACAACAGGGGGGCCCAACCTACGCAGTATTTT.

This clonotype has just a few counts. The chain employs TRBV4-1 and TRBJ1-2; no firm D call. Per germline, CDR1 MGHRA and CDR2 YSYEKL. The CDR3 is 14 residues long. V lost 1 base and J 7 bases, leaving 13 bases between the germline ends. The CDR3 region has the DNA TGCGCCAGCAGCCAAGGAAGGCAGAAACTTGGCTACACCTTC. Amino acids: CASSQGRQKLGYTF.

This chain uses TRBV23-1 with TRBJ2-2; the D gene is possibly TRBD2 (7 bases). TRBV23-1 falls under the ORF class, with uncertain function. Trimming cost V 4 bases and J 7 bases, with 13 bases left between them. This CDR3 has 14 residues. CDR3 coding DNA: TGCGCCAGCAGTCGCGGGGGCGTACACGGGGAGCTGTTTTTT. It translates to CASSRGGVHGELFF.

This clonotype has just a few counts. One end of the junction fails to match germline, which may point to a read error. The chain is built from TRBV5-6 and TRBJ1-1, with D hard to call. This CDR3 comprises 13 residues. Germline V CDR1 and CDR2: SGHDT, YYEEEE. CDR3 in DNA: TGTGCCAGCAGCTCCACTATAGACTCGGTGGGCGAGTTT. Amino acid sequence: CASSSTIDSVGEF.

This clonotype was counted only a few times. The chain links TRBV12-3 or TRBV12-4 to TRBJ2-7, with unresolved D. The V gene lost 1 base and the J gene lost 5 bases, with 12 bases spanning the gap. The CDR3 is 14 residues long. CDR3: CASSLEMGFDEQYF. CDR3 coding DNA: TGTGCCAGCAGTTTAGAGATGGGTTTCGACGAGCAGTACTTC.

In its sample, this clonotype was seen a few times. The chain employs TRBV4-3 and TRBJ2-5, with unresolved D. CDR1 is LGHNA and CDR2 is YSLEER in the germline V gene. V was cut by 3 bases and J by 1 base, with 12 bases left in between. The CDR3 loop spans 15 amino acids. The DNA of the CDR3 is TGCGCCAGCAGCCACGAATTAGTACTCCAAGAGACCCAGTACTTC. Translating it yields CASSHELVLQETQYF.

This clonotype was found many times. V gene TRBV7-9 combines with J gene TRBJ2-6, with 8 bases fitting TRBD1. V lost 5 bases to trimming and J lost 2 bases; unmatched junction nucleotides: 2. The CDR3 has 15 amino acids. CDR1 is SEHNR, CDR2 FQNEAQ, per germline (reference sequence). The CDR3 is CASSKQGAGANVLTF. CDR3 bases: TGTGCCAGCAGCAAACAGGGGGCTGGGGCCAACGTCCTGACTTTC.

The CDR3 here is CASSRVRGANYGYTF. Written as DNA, the CDR3 is TGTGCCAGCAGCCGCGTGCGGGGAGCTAACTATGGCTACACCTTC. The chain is built from TRBV6-5 and TRBJ1-2; D is undetermined. CDR3 length equals 15 residues. Germline V CDR1 and CDR2: MNHEY, SVGAGI. V lost 6 bases, J lost 0 bases, and 14 bases lay in between.

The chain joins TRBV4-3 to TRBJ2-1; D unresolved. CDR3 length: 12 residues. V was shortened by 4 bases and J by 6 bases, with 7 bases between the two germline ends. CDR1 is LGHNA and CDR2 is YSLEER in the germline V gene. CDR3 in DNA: TGCGCCAGCAGCCGAGAAGGCAATGAGCAGTTCTTC. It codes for CASSREGNEQFF.

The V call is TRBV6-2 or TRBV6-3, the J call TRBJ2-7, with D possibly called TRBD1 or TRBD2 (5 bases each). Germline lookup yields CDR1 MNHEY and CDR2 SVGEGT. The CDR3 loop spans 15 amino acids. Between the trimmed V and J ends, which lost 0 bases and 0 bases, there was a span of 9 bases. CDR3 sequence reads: CASSYSSGTSYEQYF. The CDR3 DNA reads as TGTGCCAGCAGTTACTCATCCGGGACCTCCTACGAGCAGTACTTC.

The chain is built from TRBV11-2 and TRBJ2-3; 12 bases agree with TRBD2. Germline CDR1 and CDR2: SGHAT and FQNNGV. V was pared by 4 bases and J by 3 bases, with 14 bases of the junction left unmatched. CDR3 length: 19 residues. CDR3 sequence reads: CASSSARTSGKPGTDTQYF. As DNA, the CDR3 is TGTGCCAGCAGCTCGGCCCGGACTAGCGGGAAACCCGGGACAGATACGCAGTATTTT.

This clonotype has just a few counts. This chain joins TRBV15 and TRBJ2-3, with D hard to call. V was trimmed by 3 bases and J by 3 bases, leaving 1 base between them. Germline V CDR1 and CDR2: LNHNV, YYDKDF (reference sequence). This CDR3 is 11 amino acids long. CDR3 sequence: CATSSTDTQYF. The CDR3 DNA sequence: TGTGCCACCAGCAGTACAGATACGCAGTATTTT. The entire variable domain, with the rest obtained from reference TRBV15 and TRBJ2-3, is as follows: DAMVIQNPRYQVTQFGKPVTLSCSQTLNHNVMYWYQQKSSQAPKLLFHYYDKDFNNEADTPDNFQSRRPNTSFCFLDIRSPGLGDTAMYLCATSSTDTQYFGPGTRLTVL.

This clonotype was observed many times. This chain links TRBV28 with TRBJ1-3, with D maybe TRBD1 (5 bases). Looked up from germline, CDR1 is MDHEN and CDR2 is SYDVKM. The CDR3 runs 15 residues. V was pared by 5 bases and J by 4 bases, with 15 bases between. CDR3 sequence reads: CASSPNDRIGNTIYF. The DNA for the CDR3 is TGTGCCAGCAGTCCCAACGACAGAATCGGAAACACCATATATTTT.

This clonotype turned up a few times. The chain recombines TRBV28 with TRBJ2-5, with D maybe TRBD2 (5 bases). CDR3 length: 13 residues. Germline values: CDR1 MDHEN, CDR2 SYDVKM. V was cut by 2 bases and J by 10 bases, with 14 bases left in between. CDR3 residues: CASSLGREADQYF. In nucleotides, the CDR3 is TGTGCCAGCAGTTTAGGACGGGAAGCAGACCAGTACTTC.

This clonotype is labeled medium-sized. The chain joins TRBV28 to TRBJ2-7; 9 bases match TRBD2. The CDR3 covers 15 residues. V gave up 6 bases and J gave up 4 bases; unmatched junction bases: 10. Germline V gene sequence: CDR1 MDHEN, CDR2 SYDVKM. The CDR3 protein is CASSQSSGSWYEQYF. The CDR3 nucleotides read TGTGCCAGCAGCCAGAGTAGCGGGAGCTGGTACGAGCAGTACTTC.

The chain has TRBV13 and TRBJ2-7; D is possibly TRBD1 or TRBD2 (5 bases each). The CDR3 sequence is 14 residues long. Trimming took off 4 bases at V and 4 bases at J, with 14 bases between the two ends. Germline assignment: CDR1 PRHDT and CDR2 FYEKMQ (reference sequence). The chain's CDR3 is CASSSGRAAYEQYF. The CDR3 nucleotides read TGTGCCAGCAGCTCGGGACGGGCGGCGTACGAGCAGTACTTC.

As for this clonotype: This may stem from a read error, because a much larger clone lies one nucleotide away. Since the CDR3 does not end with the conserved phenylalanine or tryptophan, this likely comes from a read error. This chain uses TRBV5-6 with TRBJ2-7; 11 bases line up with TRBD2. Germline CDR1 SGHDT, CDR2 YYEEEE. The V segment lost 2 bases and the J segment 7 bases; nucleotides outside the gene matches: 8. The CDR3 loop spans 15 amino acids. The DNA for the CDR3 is TGTGCCAGCAGCTTCGGTAGCGGGAGGGCCGGGGAGCAGTACTGC. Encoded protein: CASSFGSGRAGEQYC.

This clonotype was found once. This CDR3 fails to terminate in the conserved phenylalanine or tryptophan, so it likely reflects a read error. Here the CDR3 reads CASSQDGDRGSEAFY. The CDR3 DNA reads as TGCGCCAGCAGCCAAGATGGTGACAGAGGGAGTGAAGCTTTCTAT. The J gene is TRBJ1-1, the V gene TRBV4-3, with D possibly TRBD1 on 5 matching bases. The length of the CDR3 is 15 residues. The V gene's germline CDR1 is LGHNA and CDR2 YSLEER. V lost 0 bases and J lost 7, with 15 bases in between.

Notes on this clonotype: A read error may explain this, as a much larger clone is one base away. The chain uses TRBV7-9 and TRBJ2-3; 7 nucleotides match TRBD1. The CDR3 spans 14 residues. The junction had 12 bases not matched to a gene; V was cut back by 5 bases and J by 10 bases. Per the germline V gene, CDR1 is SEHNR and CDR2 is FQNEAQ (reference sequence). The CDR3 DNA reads TGTGCCAGCAGCCCCCCCGGACAGGCCCATTCGCAGTATTTT. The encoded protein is CASSPPGQAHSQYF.

This CDR3 is CASSLAALTGTGNTIYF. Here the CDR3 DNA reads TGTGCCAGCAGCTTAGCGGCGTTGACGGGGACTGGAAACACCATATATTTT. The chain uses TRBV7-8 and TRBJ1-3; D is unclear. CDR3 size: 17 residues. Germline V CDR1 and CDR2: SGHVS, FQNEAQ. Trimming cost V 0 bases and J 2 bases, with 14 bases left between them. Full variable domain (missing parts from reference TRBV7-8 and TRBJ1-3): GAGVSQSPRYKVAKRGQDVALRCDPISGHVSLFWYQQALGQGPEFLTYFQNEAQLDKSGLPSDRFFAERPEGSVSTLKIQRTQQEDSAVYLCASSLAALTGTGNTIYFGEGSWLTVV.

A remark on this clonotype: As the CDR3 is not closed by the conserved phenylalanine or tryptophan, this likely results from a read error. The CDR3 loop reads CASSPSGQREYEQYL. The CDR3 nucleotides are TGTGCCAGCAGCCCCTCCGGACAGAGGGAGTACGAGCAGTACCTC. This chain connects TRBV7-2 to TRBJ2-7, with D perhaps matching TRBD1 (6 bases). V lost 5 bases, J lost 4 bases, and 18 bases lay in between. Germline loops: CDR1 SGHTA, CDR2 FQGNSA. The CDR3 loop spans 15 amino acids.

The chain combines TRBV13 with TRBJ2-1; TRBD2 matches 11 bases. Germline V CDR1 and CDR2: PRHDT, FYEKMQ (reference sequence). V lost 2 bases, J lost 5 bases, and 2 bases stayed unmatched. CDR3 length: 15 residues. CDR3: CASSLPLAGDNEQFF. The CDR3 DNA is TGTGCCAGCAGCTTACCACTAGCGGGGGACAATGAGCAGTTCTTC. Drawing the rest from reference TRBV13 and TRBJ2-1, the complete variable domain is AAGVIQSPRHLIKEKRETATLKCYPIPRHDTVYWYQQGPGQDPQFLISFYEKMQSDKGSIPDRFSAQQFSDYHSELNMSSLELGDSALYFCASSLPLAGDNEQFFGPGTRLTVL.

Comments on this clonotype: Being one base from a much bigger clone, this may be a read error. CDR3 sequence (DNA): TGCAGCGCCGAAAGGATTTGCAGGGGTGAGCAGTACTTC. Translation gives CSAERICRGEQYF. This chain connects TRBV29-1 to TRBJ2-7, with a tentative D call TRBD1 (6 bases). This CDR3 has 13 residues. Germline V lookup: CDR1 SQVTM, CDR2 ANQGSEA. The ends were cut back, 7 bases at V and 7 bases at J, with 20 bases in the middle.

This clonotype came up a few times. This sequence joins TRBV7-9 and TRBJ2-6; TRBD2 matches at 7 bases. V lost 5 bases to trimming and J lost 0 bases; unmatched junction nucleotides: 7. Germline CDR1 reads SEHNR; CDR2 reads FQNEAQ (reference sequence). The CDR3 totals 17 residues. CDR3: CASSQIGGYSGANVLTF. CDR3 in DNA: TGTGCCAGCAGCCAGATCGGGGGGTACTCTGGGGCCAACGTCCTGACTTTC.